The table lists the clone carrying this T cell receptor (beta chain) with a few counts. Participants, about 18 to 90 years old, spanned under 30 US areas. These data originate in a study of blood T cell repertoires in COVID-19. Study details: Spain, Italy and the United States supplied samples that represented acute and convalescent COVID-19. The analysed material was cDNA or gDNA that came from T cells, B-cell-depleted T cells, or PBMCs.

The germline gives CDR1 SGHKS, CDR2 YYEKEE (reference sequence). The CDR3 runs to 16 residues. Trimming left V 0 bases short and J 6 bases short, with 16 bases between. Original handling: Amplification with reference gene primers provided the estimates of nucleated cell counts. Assay used: immunoSEQ multiplex PCR; TCRdb lists only in-frame clones, some missing. That table gives V, J and clone size, and the DNA gave D and trimming. The sample yields roughly 190,000 clones, about 88% seen once. Source material: PBMCs or T cells enriched from blood (not recorded which). The receptor's source is a woman aged 40 to 49 in a cohort exposed to, infected with or recovered from COVID-19 (not recorded which). The chain recombines TRBV5-5 with TRBJ2-1; TRBD2 is a possible D gene (6 bases). CDR3 DNA sequence: TGTGCCAGCAGCTTGGTTCTGCGGATCGGGGGCAATGAGCAGTTCTTC. As protein: CASSLVLRIGGNEQFF.